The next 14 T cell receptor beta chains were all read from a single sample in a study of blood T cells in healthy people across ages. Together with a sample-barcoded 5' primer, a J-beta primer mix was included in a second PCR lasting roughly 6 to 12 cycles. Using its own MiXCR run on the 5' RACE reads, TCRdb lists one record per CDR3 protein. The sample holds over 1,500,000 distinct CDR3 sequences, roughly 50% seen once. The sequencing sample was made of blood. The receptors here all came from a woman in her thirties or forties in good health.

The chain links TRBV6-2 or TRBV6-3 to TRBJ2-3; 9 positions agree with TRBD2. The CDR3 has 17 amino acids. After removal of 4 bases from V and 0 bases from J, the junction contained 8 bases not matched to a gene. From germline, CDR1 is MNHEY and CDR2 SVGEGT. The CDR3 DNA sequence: TGTGCCAGCAGTTGGGTGGCTAGCGGGATCAGCACAGATACGCAGTATTTT. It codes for CASSWVASGISTDTQYF.

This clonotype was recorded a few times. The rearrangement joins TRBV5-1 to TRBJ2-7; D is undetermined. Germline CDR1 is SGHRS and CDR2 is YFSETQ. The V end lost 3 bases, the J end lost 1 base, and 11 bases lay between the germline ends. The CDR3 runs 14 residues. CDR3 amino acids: CASSYLLRSYEQYF. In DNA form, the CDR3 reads TGCGCCAGCAGCTACCTATTGAGATCCTACGAGCAGTACTTC.

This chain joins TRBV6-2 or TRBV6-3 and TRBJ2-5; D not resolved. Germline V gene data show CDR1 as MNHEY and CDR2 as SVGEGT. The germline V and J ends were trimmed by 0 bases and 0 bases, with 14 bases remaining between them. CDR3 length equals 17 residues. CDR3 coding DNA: TGTGCCAGCAGTTACTCGACTGACGCGGTGTACCAAGAGACCCAGTACTTC. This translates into CASSYSTDAVYQETQYF.

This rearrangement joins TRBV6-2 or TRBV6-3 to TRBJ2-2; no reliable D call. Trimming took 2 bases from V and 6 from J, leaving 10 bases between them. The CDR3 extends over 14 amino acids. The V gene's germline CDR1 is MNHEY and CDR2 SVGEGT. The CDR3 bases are TGTGCCAGCAGTTACCCCTTTGCAGCCGGGGAGCTGTTTTTT. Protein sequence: CASSYPFAAGELFF.

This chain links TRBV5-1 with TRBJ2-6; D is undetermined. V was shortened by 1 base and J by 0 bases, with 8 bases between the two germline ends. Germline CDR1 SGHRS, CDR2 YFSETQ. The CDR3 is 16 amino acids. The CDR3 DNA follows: TGCGCCAGCAGCTTGCAGCTCAACTCTGGGGCCAACGTCCTGACTTTC. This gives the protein CASSLQLNSGANVLTF.

CDR3 bases: TGTGCCAGCAGCTTAGAGACAGGGGGATACCAAGAGACCCAGTACTTC. It is translated as CASSLETGGYQETQYF. This chain connects TRBV11-1 to TRBJ2-5, with 9 bases aligning to TRBD1. CDR1 is SGHAT and CDR2 is FQDESV in the germline V gene (reference sequence). The CDR3 sequence is 16 residues long. V dropped 1 base and J dropped 0; count of bases not matched to a gene: 3.

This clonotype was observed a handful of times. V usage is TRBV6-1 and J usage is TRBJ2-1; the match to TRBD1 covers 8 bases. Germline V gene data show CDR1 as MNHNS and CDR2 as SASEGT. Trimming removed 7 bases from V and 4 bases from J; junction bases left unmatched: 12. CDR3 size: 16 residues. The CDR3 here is CASNRPPGQAYNEQFF. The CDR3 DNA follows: TGTGCCAGCAATCGACCACCGGGACAGGCGTACAATGAGCAGTTCTTC.

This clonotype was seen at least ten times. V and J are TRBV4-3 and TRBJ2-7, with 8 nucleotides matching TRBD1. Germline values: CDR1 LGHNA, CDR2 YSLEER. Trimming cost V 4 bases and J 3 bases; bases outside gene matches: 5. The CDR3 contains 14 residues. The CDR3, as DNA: TGCGCCAGCAGCCCGGGACAGGCGGACTACGAGCAGTACTTC. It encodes CASSPGQADYEQYF.

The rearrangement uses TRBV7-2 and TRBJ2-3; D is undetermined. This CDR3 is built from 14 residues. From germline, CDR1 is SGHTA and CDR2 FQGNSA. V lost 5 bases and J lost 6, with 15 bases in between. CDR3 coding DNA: TGTGCCAGCAGCCCCCCCGACCTGGTTGATACGCAGTATTTT. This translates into CASSPPDLVDTQYF.

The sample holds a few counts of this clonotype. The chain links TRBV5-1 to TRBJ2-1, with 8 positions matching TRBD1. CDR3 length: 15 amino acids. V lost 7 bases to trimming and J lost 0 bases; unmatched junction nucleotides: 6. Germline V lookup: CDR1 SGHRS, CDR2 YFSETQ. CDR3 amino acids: CASRIGQGSYNEQFF. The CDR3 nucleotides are TGCGCCAGCCGAATCGGACAGGGCTCCTACAATGAGCAGTTCTTC.

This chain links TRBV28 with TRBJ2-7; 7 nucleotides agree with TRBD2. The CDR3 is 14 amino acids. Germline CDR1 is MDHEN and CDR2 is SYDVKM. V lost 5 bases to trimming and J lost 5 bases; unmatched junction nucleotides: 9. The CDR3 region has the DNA TGTGCCAGCAGTGTACGGGGGGTCGCCCACGAGCAGTACTTC. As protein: CASSVRGVAHEQYF.

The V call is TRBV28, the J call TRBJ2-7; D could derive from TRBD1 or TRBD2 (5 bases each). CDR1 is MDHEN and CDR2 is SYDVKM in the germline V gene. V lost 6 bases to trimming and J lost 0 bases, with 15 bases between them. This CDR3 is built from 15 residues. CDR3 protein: CASRTGSRVSYEQYF. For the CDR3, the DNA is TGTGCCAGCAGGACGGGGAGCAGGGTCTCCTACGAGCAGTACTTC.

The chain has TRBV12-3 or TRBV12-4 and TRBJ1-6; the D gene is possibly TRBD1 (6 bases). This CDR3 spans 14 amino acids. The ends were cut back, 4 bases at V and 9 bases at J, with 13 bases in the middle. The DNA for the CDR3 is TGTGCCAGCAGTTCCACAGGGTTGGGTTCACCCCTCCACTTT. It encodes CASSSTGLGSPLHF.

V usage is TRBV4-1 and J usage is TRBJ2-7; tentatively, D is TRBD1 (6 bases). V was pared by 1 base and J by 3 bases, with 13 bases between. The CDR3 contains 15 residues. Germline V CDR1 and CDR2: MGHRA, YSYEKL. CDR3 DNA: TGCGCCAGCAGCCAAGCTCTGGGGGCTGGCTACGAGCAGTACTTC. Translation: CASSQALGAGYEQYF.